The 31 T cell receptor beta chains below come from one sample, sequenced in a study of identical twins. TCRdb itself ran the 5' RACE reads through MiXCR, one entry per CDR3 protein. The profile shows approximately 630,000 distinct CDR3 sequences, just over 7% of them singletons. These data are also associated with another study on yellow fever vaccine responses in identical twins.

Sequenced sample: PBMCs. The receptors come from a woman under 30 in good health.

This clonotype came up many times. V gene TRBV15 combines with J gene TRBJ2-2; D gene uncertain. Germline V gives CDR1 LNHNV, CDR2 YYDKDF (reference sequence). The CDR3 is 14 amino acids. The V end was cut by 6 bases, the J end by 3 bases, with 11 bases between. CDR3: CATRGSGDTGELFF. The DNA for the CDR3 is TGTGCCACCAGGGGATCAGGAGACACCGGGGAGCTGTTTTTT.

This clonotype was counted ten times or more. This chain links TRBV20-1 with TRBJ2-1, with D possibly TRBD2 on 7 matching bases. The length of the CDR3 is 14 residues. V was trimmed by 5 bases and J by 4 bases, leaving 15 bases between them. From germline, CDR1 is DFQATT and CDR2 SNEGSKA (reference sequence). CDR3 bases: TGCAGTGCTGGGGGGGGCACAGGGTACAATGAGCAGTTCTTC. Amino acids: CSAGGGTGYNEQFF.

The CDR3, as DNA: TGCGCCAGCAGCCAGGACCCGGGACAGAGAACCTCTGGGGCCAACGTCCTGACTTTC. It codes for CASSQDPGQRTSGANVLTF. The J gene is TRBJ2-6, the V gene TRBV4-1; 7 bases match TRBD1. Losses at the gene ends were 3 bases for V and 0 bases for J; bases not matched to a gene: 11. The V gene's germline CDR1 is MGHRA and CDR2 YSYEKL. CDR3 length: 19 residues.

This clonotype was found a few times. The V gene is TRBV12-3 or TRBV12-4, the J gene TRBJ2-1; D is possibly TRBD1 (6 bases). The V and J ends lost 5 bases and 6 bases respectively, with 14 bases between them. The CDR3 consists of 14 residues. The CDR3 nucleotides read TGTGCCAGCAGTCGCAACGCCAGGGGCAATGAGCAGTTCTTC. Translating gives CASSRNARGNEQFF.

The gene calls are TRBV20-1 and TRBJ2-2, with 10 positions matching TRBD2. Germline-derived CDR1 and CDR2 are DFQATT and SNEGSKA (reference sequence). The V gene end was trimmed by 0 bases and the J gene end by 1 base; junction bases not matched to a gene: 8. This CDR3 comprises 18 residues. The CDR3 protein is CSARDLNSGRLNTGELFF. CDR3 DNA: TGCAGTGCTAGAGATCTGAATAGCGGGAGGTTGAACACCGGGGAGCTGTTTTTT.

This clonotype showed up many times. This chain uses TRBV7-2 with TRBJ2-7; the match to TRBD1 covers 10 bases. Germline CDR1 is SGHTA and CDR2 is FQGNSA. This CDR3 has 17 amino acids. Trimming cost V 5 bases and J 2 bases; bases outside gene matches: 12. The CDR3 is CASSQRTGGSVTYEQYF. The CDR3 DNA is TGTGCCAGCAGCCAGAGGACAGGGGGGAGTGTAACCTACGAGCAGTACTTC.

This clonotype occurred a few times. The chain uses TRBV5-1 and TRBJ1-1, with D unclear. V lost 0 bases and J lost 0, with 15 bases in between. Germline V gene sequence: CDR1 SGHRS, CDR2 YFSETQ. The CDR3 contains 17 residues. The CDR3 DNA reads as TGCGCCAGCAGCTTGGGCGACGGGAAGTTCATGAACACTGAAGCTTTCTTT. Its protein is CASSLGDGKFMNTEAFF.

This clonotype came up a few times. The chain has TRBV27 and TRBJ2-4; weak D call: TRBD1 (6 bases). V was pared by 6 bases and J by 1 base, with 10 bases between. Germline V gene sequence: CDR1 MNHEY, CDR2 SMNVEV (reference sequence). The CDR3 runs 14 residues. CDR3 amino acids: CASRPDRAKNIQYF. In DNA, the CDR3 is TGTGCCAGCAGACCCGACAGGGCCAAAAACATTCAGTACTTC.

This clonotype was recorded at least ten times. V and J are TRBV20-1 and TRBJ1-2, with 8 bases aligning to TRBD1. CDR1 and CDR2 from the germline V gene are DFQATT and SNEGSKA (reference sequence). The CDR3 runs 16 residues. The trim removed 6 bases at V and 5 bases at J, leaving 17 bases unmatched. The CDR3 DNA reads TGCAGTGCCTCGGATGCAGGGGGCGTGGCGCGATATGGCTACACCTTC. It yields the protein CSASDAGGVARYGYTF.

In this sample, this clonotype turned up a few times. The chain employs TRBV6-2 or TRBV6-3 and TRBJ2-2; D is unresolved. Germline loops: CDR1 MNHEY, CDR2 SVGEGT. The CDR3 extends over 15 amino acids. Trimming left V 2 bases short and J 2 bases short, with 9 bases between. The CDR3, as DNA: TGTGCCAGCAGTTACGCTACCCTCAACACCGGGGAGCTGTTTTTT. Protein: CASSYATLNTGELFF.

The table lists this clonotype with many counts. The chain recombines TRBV7-7 with TRBJ2-1, with D uncertain. The CDR3 runs 15 residues. CDR1 is SSHAT, CDR2 FNYEAQ, per germline (reference sequence). Trimming removed 1 base from V and 0 bases from J, with 7 bases in between. The CDR3 reads CASSLGALSYNEQFF. In DNA form, the CDR3 reads TGTGCCAGCAGCTTAGGGGCTCTCTCCTACAATGAGCAGTTCTTC.

CDR3 residues: CASSLYRGSQETQYF. Written as DNA, the CDR3 is TGTGCCAGCAGTTTATACAGGGGTTCCCAAGAGACCCAGTACTTC. This chain connects TRBV28 to TRBJ2-5; 7 nucleotides align to TRBD1. The CDR3 length is 15 residues. The ends lost 1 base at V and 1 base at J; junction bases unmatched: 3. Germline assignment: CDR1 MDHEN and CDR2 SYDVKM.

J is TRBJ2-3 and V is TRBV7-9; TRBD2 aligns across 11 bases. CDR3 length: 15 residues. Germline CDR1 reads SEHNR; CDR2 reads FQNEAQ (reference sequence). V was clipped by 7 bases and J by 0 bases; unmatched bases: 3. CDR3 nucleotides: TGTGCCAGCATCCGACTAGCGGGGAGCACAGATACGCAGTATTTT. It codes for CASIRLAGSTDTQYF.

This clonotype was counted between two and nine times. The rearrangement uses TRBV12-3 or TRBV12-4 and TRBJ2-3; TRBD1 is a possible D gene (5 bases). V gave up 5 bases and J gave up 0 bases, with 24 bases separating them. The CDR3 covers 19 residues. CDR3: CASSGPPPLQGSSTDTQYF. The CDR3 nucleotides are TGTGCCAGCAGTGGGCCACCCCCCCTTCAGGGATCAAGCACAGATACGCAGTATTTT.

The genes are TRBV7-3 and TRBJ2-5, with TRBD2 as a possible D gene (6 bases). V dropped 3 bases and J dropped 5 bases, with 16 bases sitting between them. The V gene's germline CDR1 is SGHTA and CDR2 FQGTGA. CDR3 size: 15 residues. DNA of the CDR3: TGTGCCAGCAGCTTGGGCCTAGCGATGGGCGAGACCCAGTACTTC. Translating it yields CASSLGLAMGETQYF. The full variable domain, rest sourced from reference TRBV7-3 and TRBJ2-5, is GAGVSQTPSNKVTEKGKYVELRCDPISGHTALYWYRQSLGQGPEFLIYFQGTGAADDSGLPNDRFFAVRPEGSVSTLKIQRTERGDSAVYLCASSLGLAMGETQYFGPGTRLLVL.

This clonotype was counted at least ten times. This chain connects TRBV20-1 to TRBJ2-5, with D maybe TRBD1 (5 bases). Germline V lookup: CDR1 DFQATT, CDR2 SNEGSKA (reference sequence). V shed 1 base and J shed 2 bases, with 29 bases lying between them. The CDR3 length is 20 residues. CDR3 protein: CSARALRPSVGHGAQETQYF. CDR3 in DNA: TGCAGTGCTAGAGCCCTCCGGCCCTCGGTCGGTCATGGGGCGCAAGAGACCCAGTACTTC.

The sample holds a few counts of this clonotype. The rearrangement joins TRBV6-5 to TRBJ2-1, with TRBD2 matching 10 bases. This CDR3 has 17 residues. J gave up 4 bases and V 2 bases, and 8 bases lay outside the gene matches. In germline, CDR1 is MNHEY, CDR2 SVGAGI. The CDR3 reads CASSYPRTSGTYNEQFF. The CDR3 DNA sequence: TGTGCCAGCAGTTACCCCAGGACTAGCGGAACTTACAATGAGCAGTTCTTC.

This chain joins TRBV7-8 and TRBJ2-2, with 11 bases aligning to TRBD2. The CDR3 is 18 residues long. The germline CDR1 and CDR2 sequences are SGHVS and FQNEAQ. V shed 5 bases and J 7 bases; nucleotides not matched to a gene: 15. The CDR3 DNA reads as TGTGCCAGCAGCAGGAATAGCGGGAGGGCCCTTGGTGGCGGGGAGCTGTTTTTT. As protein: CASSRNSGRALGGGELFF.

This clonotype came up many times. V is TRBV7-6 and J is TRBJ1-6; D unclear. The CDR3 spans 14 residues. The V gene's germline CDR1 is SGHVS and CDR2 FNYEAQ. The V end lost 2 bases, the J end lost 7 bases, and 9 bases lay between the germline ends. CDR3 in amino acids: CASSLRASNSPLHF. The CDR3 DNA follows: TGTGCCAGCAGCTTACGGGCATCGAATTCACCCCTCCACTTT. Looking up the rest from reference TRBV7-6 and TRBJ1-6 gives the full variable domain: GAGVSQSPRYKVTKRGQDVALRCDPISGHVSLYWYRQALGQGPEFLTYFNYEAQQDKSGLPNDRFSAERPEGSISTLTIQRTEQRDSAMYRCASSLRASNSPLHFGNGTRLTVT.

The J gene is TRBJ2-1, the V gene TRBV6-1; a possible D gene is TRBD1 (5 bases). V lost 6 bases to trimming and J lost 8 bases, with 17 bases between them. Germline V gene data show CDR1 as MNHNS and CDR2 as SASEGT. The CDR3 runs to 14 residues. The CDR3 DNA reads as TGTGCCAGCAGCCTCGTGGGGCCAAAGGATGAGCAGTTCTTC. It codes for CASSLVGPKDEQFF.

The rearrangement joins TRBV29-1 to TRBJ2-2; 8 nucleotides agree with TRBD2. Germline V gene lookup returns CDR1 SQVTM and CDR2 ANQGSEA. The ends lost 0 bases at V and 6 bases at J; junction bases unmatched: 12. This CDR3 spans 17 amino acids. In DNA, the CDR3 is TGCAGCGTTGAAGATCGGCAGCGGGAGTCAGGCCCCGGGGAGCTGTTTTTT. It specifies CSVEDRQRESGPGELFF.

This clonotype appeared many times. The rearrangement links TRBV5-5 to TRBJ2-5; D not certain. Trimming shortened V by 4 bases and J by 5 bases, and 15 bases separated the two germline ends. Per germline, CDR1 SGHKS and CDR2 YYEKEE (reference sequence). The CDR3 runs to 14 residues. The CDR3 region is CASSPTLAGETQYF. DNA of the CDR3: TGTGCCAGCAGCCCAACATTGGCCGGGGAGACCCAGTACTTC. The full variable domain, in which reference TRBV5-5 and TRBJ2-5 provide the parts outside the CDR3, is DAGVTQSPTHLIKTRGQQVTLRCSPISGHKSVSWYQQVLGQGPQFIFQYYEKEERGRGNFPDRFSARQFPNYSSELNVNALLLGDSALYLCASSPTLAGETQYFGPGTRLLVL.

This clonotype was found many times. The V gene is TRBV3-1, the J gene TRBJ1-1, with D possibly matching TRBD1 (5 bases). Germline V gene lookup returns CDR1 LGHDT and CDR2 YNNKEL (reference sequence). This CDR3 comprises 11 residues. V lost 3 bases and J lost 11, with 10 bases in between. CDR3 DNA: TGTGCCAGCAGCCACACGGGGACGGCTTTCTTT. Its translation: CASSHTGTAFF.

In its sample, this clonotype was seen many times. The CDR3 here is CASSQGAGDTYEQYV. DNA for the CDR3: TGCGCCAGCAGCCAAGGAGCGGGGGATACCTACGAGCAGTACGTC. The chain links TRBV4-1 to TRBJ2-7; the match to TRBD2 covers 8 bases. This CDR3 has 15 amino acids. CDR1 is MGHRA and CDR2 is YSYEKL in the germline V gene. V was clipped by 1 base and J by 2 bases; unmatched bases: 4.

This clonotype was seen more than once but under ten times. The rearrangement uses TRBV5-1 and TRBJ2-5, with 9 bases matching TRBD1. Germline loops: CDR1 SGHRS, CDR2 YFSETQ. V lost 3 bases, J lost 2 bases, and 8 bases stayed unmatched. This CDR3 comprises 16 residues. The DNA of the CDR3 is TGCGCCAGCAGCTCGGGGACAGGGTTTCAACAAGAGACCCAGTACTTC. This encodes CASSSGTGFQQETQYF.

The rearrangement joins TRBV24-1 to TRBJ2-3, with D possibly matching TRBD1 (6 bases). V was trimmed by 3 bases and J by 1 base, leaving 16 bases between them. The CDR3 extends over 17 amino acids. Germline loops: CDR1 KGHDR, CDR2 SFDVKD. The CDR3 DNA reads TGTGCCACCAGTGATCCTGGGGGCCCCAAGGGCACAGATACGCAGTATTTT. Amino acids: CATSDPGGPKGTDTQYF.

Ten or more counts support this clonotype. The DNA of the CDR3 is TGCGCCAGCAGCCATACTCCGGGACAGGGGGAAAAACTGTTTTTT. This sequence encodes CASSHTPGQGEKLFF. The V gene is TRBV4-1, the J gene TRBJ1-4, with TRBD1 matching over 10 bases. Trimming removed 3 bases from V and 8 bases from J; junction bases left unmatched: 6. Germline V gene lookup returns CDR1 MGHRA and CDR2 YSYEKL. This CDR3 contains 15 residues.

At least ten counts were recorded for this clonotype. The rearrangement links TRBV29-1 to TRBJ2-5, with 8 bases matching TRBD2. The CDR3 has 13 residues. The ends lost 4 bases at V and 5 bases at J; junction bases unmatched: 6. Germline CDR1 reads SQVTM; CDR2 reads ANQGSEA. CDR3 nucleotide sequence: TGCAGCGTTGTTGATACGGGGGGGGAGACCCAGTACTTC. It encodes CSVVDTGGETQYF.

This clonotype was seen at least ten times. This chain joins TRBV6-1 and TRBJ2-7; 7 bases align to TRBD1. CDR1 MNHNS and CDR2 SASEGT come from the germline V gene. J was trimmed by 4 bases and V by 5 bases; bases with no gene match: 5. The CDR3 covers 13 residues. The CDR3 DNA sequence: TGTGCCAGCAGTCGACAGGGCTTGTACGAGCAGTACTTC. Its translation is CASSRQGLYEQYF.

The table lists this clonotype with a few counts. The genes are TRBV7-2 and TRBJ2-1, with D perhaps TRBD2 (5 bases). This CDR3 contains 14 residues. Germline lookup yields CDR1 SGHTA and CDR2 FQGNSA. V gave up 1 base and J gave up 9 bases, with 13 bases separating them. CDR3 sequence: CASSLGTGVTEQFF. CDR3 sequence (DNA): TGTGCCAGCAGCTTAGGTACCGGGGTTACTGAGCAGTTCTTC.

This clonotype was observed many times. The rearrangement uses TRBV20-1 and TRBJ1-5; no reliable D call. This CDR3 comprises 12 residues. Germline V gene sequence: CDR1 DFQATT, CDR2 SNEGSKA (reference sequence). The CDR3 DNA is TGCAGCCTTGGGGATAGCAATCAGCCCCAGCATTTT. This sequence encodes CSLGDSNQPQHF.